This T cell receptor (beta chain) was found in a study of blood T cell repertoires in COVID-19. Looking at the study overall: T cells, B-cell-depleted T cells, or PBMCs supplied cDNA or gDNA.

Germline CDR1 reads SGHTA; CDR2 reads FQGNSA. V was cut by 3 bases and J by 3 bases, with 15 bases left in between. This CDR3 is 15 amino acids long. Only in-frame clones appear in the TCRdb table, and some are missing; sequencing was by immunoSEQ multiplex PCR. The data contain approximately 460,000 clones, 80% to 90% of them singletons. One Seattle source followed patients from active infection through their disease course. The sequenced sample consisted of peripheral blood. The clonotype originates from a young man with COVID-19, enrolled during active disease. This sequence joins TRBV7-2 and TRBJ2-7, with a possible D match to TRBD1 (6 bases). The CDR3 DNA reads TGTGCCAGCAGCTTCGCAGGGGCGAGCGTCTACGAGCAGTACTTC. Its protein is CASSFAGASVYEQYF. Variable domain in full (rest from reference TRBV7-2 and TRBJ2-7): GAGVSQSPSNKVTEKGKDVELRCDPISGHTALYWYRQSLGQGLEFLIYFQGNSAPDKSGLPSDRFSAERTGGSVSTLTIQRTQQEDSAVYLCASSFAGASVYEQYFGPGTRLTVT.